Given below is one TCR beta chain in context. The antigen it recognizes is unknown. No base quality values were provided; no much bigger clone lies one nucleotide off. This entry is derived from a study of blood T cell repertoires in COVID-19 (dated by TCRdb to 2018 to 2020). Concerning the study at large: Samples from collaborators originated in the United States, Italy and Spain and spanned both the acute and convalescent phases of COVID-19. The material from the prospective study consisted of cDNA or gDNA derived from T cells, B-cell-depleted T cells, or PBMCs. Subjects who had been exposed to COVID-19, were actively infected with it, or had recovered from it provided the deeply sampled blood TCRbeta repertoires that made up the dataset. A freely available public database, intended as a resource for researchers studying the immune response to SARS-CoV-2, is where the repertoires were released. The samples were drawn from two sources: the first 160 participants of the ongoing ImmuneRACE study, and over 1,000 subjects contributed by 6 global collaborators. A de-identified subject ID, COVID-19 status, age in years and sex were almost always included in the sample metadata. HLA class I and class II types, where available, came from metadata supplied by the sample provider rather than from assay-based typing.

Points the paper makes about the study in general: The quantity of clinical and demographic metadata differed by source and by participant and was supplied without curation.

One collaborating source in Seattle enrolled patients during active infection and followed them longitudinally through the course of disease. Each collaborating institution followed its own protocols to collect whole blood in K2EDTA tubes. Collaborator samples were shipped for TCRbeta analysis as frozen whole blood, isolated PBMCs, or DNA extracted from either sample type. The immunoSEQ Assay, a bias-controlled multiplex PCR, was used to amplify TCRbeta CDR3 regions from genomic DNA. Under the source paper's analysis protocol: Nucleated cell counts per sample were estimated from amplification of reference gene primers within the assay. To quantify the absolute abundance of each unique TCRbeta CDR3 rearrangement, sequence reads were collapsed and filtered. Productive Simpson clonality was computed per sample as the square root of Simpson's diversity index over productive rearrangements. TCRdb carries this immuneACCESS record with in-frame sequences only. Its versions omit some clonotypes, under half of them owing to an unresolved V gene in the studies checked, with the rest unexplained. That table supplies the V and J calls and clone size; D and trimming were determined from the DNA. Within this sample are just over 150,000 clones, with around 93% of them counted one time only. About 4.8% of the sample goes to the ten largest clones.

The source material was peripheral blood. This clonotype originated in a man aged 30 to 45 with COVID-19, enrolled during active disease.

The bases are TGTGCCAGCACCCTCACGGAAAGGGGCGAGCAGTACTTC. The translation is CASTLTERGEQYF. The chain employs TRBV25-1 and TRBJ2-7; the D gene is perhaps TRBD1, on 5 matching bases. The CDR3 runs 13 amino acids, cysteine and phenylalanine included. Only the CDR3 DNA is retained, 39 bases long and in frame from the first base. Trimming at the junction amounts to 7 bases on V and 6 bases on J, and the germline ends lie 16 bases apart. CDR1 and CDR2, looked up from the germline V gene, are MGHDK and SYGVNS.